This passage covers 19 T cell receptor beta chains from one sample sequenced in a study of cytotoxic CD8 clonotypes in ibrutinib-treated CLL. Assay used: immunoSEQ multiplex PCR; TCRdb lists only in-frame clones, some missing. The sample comprises 85,000 or so clones, around 75% of which are singletons, and approximately 4.4% rests with the top ten. The sample was PBMCs, taken after 12 months of ibrutinib treatment. The receptors were gathered from a human donor with chronic lymphocytic leukemia.

This clone qualifies as medium-sized. The chain carries TRBV2 and TRBJ1-1; a weak D match, TRBD1 (5 bases). Trimming shortened V by 6 bases and J by 5 bases, and 19 bases separated the two germline ends. The CDR3 spans 15 residues. The germline CDR1 and CDR2 sequences are SNHLY and FYNNEI. DNA for the CDR3: TGTGCCAGCAGCGCCCAGGGAACCCAGGGTACTGAAGCTTTCTTT. This gives the protein CASSAQGTQGTEAFF.

The chain carries TRBV4-3 and TRBJ2-1, with no clear D. Germline loops: CDR1 LGHNA, CDR2 YSLEER. The germline V and J ends were trimmed by 2 bases and 5 bases, with 4 bases remaining between them. The CDR3 runs 12 residues. CDR3 sequence: CASSQTDNEQFF. CDR3 bases: TGCGCCAGCAGCCAAACCGACAATGAGCAGTTCTTC.

This chain joins TRBV7-2 and TRBJ1-1; D ambiguous. V was cut by 5 bases and J by 1 base, with 8 bases left in between. Germline V gene data show CDR1 as SGHTA and CDR2 as FQGNSA. The CDR3 runs 13 residues. CDR3 coding DNA: TGTGCCAGCAGCCTTCAGTGGAACACTGAAGCTTTCTTT. Protein: CASSLQWNTEAFF.

The chain carries TRBV28 and TRBJ1-4; D is ambiguous. V shed 7 bases and J shed 8 bases, with 11 bases lying between them. The CDR3 totals 12 residues. Germline loops: CDR1 MDHEN, CDR2 SYDVKM. CDR3 in amino acids: CASTPQGEKLFF. The CDR3 region has the DNA TGTGCCAGCACCCCTCAAGGGGAAAAACTGTTTTTT.

This clone has more than one count but fewer than ten. The V and J genes are TRBV19 and TRBJ1-2; tentative D call: TRBD1 (6 bases). V lost 5 bases to trimming and J lost 4 bases, with 20 bases between them. This CDR3 is 16 amino acids long. Germline assignment: CDR1 LNHDA and CDR2 SQIVND (reference sequence). In DNA form, the CDR3 reads TGTGCCAGTAGTGACGGGCAGGGGACCGCTGGCTATGGCTACACCTTC. Encoded protein: CASSDGQGTAGYGYTF.

This clone was seen only a few times. The chain recombines TRBV7-2 with TRBJ2-3, with D possibly being TRBD1 or TRBD2 (5 bases each). Germline assignment: CDR1 SGHTA and CDR2 FQGNSA. The CDR3 contains 15 residues. With 5 bases removed from V and 5 bases from J, the gap between germline ends came to 17 bases. The DNA of the CDR3 is TGTGCCAGCAGCGGCACCGGGGCACGGGGAGATACGCAGTATTTT. This encodes CASSGTGARGDTQYF.

This chain uses TRBV7-2 with TRBJ2-7; 10 nucleotides align to TRBD2. Per germline, CDR1 SGHTA and CDR2 FQGNSA. The V segment lost 0 bases and the J segment 0 bases; nucleotides outside the gene matches: 11. The CDR3 runs to 19 residues. CDR3 DNA sequence: TGTGCCAGCAGCTTAGCCCCCACTGGAGCGGGGGGGCCCTCCTACGAGCAGTACTTC. The encoded protein is CASSLAPTGAGGPSYEQYF.

The rearrangement uses TRBV11-3 and TRBJ2-7; possibly TRBD1 or TRBD2 for D (6 bases each). Per germline, CDR1 SGHNT and CDR2 YENEEA. The V gene lost 3 bases and the J gene lost 6 bases, with 12 bases spanning the gap. This CDR3 spans 13 amino acids. The CDR3 protein is CASSFEGGGEQYF. CDR3 DNA: TGTGCCAGCAGCTTTGAGGGGGGAGGCGAGCAGTACTTC.

This clone was observed a few times. The V call is TRBV5-1, the J call TRBJ1-3, with no clear D. Germline loops: CDR1 SGHRS, CDR2 YFSETQ. This CDR3 has 15 amino acids. The V end lost 2 bases, the J end lost 0 bases, and 9 bases lay between the germline ends. The CDR3 loop is CASSLGASSGNTIYF. The CDR3 nucleotides are TGCGCCAGCAGCTTAGGTGCTAGCTCTGGAAACACCATATATTTT.

The chain joins TRBV7-2 to TRBJ2-3; D might be TRBD2 (5 bases). The CDR3 contains 13 residues. V lost 5 bases, J lost 6 bases, and 12 bases lay in between. The germline V gene has CDR1 SGHTA and CDR2 FQGNSA. This CDR3 is CASSPRPGDTQYF. The DNA for the CDR3 is TGTGCCAGCAGCCCGCGGCCGGGGGATACGCAGTATTTT. The entire variable domain, with the rest obtained from reference TRBV7-2 and TRBJ2-3, is as follows: GAGVSQSPSNKVTEKGKDVELRCDPISGHTALYWYRQSLGQGLEFLIYFQGNSAPDKSGLPSDRFSAERTGGSVSTLTIQRTQQEDSAVYLCASSPRPGDTQYFGPGTRLTVL.

The chain uses TRBV28 and TRBJ1-2, with D unresolved. V was trimmed by 11 bases and J by 2 bases, leaving 9 bases between them. The CDR3 spans 11 residues. CDR1 and CDR2 from the germline V gene are MDHEN and SYDVKM. The CDR3 region has the DNA TGTGCCGCGAGTTCCAACTATGGCTACACCTTC. Its protein product is CAASSNYGYTF.

The rearrangement uses TRBV4-3 and TRBJ2-7, with 10 bases matching TRBD2. J lost 7 bases, V lost 0 bases, and 9 bases had no gene match. There are 16 residues in the CDR3. Looked up from germline, CDR1 is LGHNA and CDR2 is YSLEER. The CDR3 coding sequence is TGCGCCAGCAGCCAAGATGTCGGAGCGGGAGGGTTTGAGCAGTACTTC. Translated: CASSQDVGAGGFEQYF.

Ten or more counts support this clone. This rearrangement joins TRBV19 to TRBJ1-3, with a possible D match to TRBD1 (6 bases). The CDR3 has 15 amino acids. The germline gives CDR1 LNHDA, CDR2 SQIVND (reference sequence). V was cut by 7 bases and J by 0 bases, with 13 bases left in between. CDR3 in amino acids: CASIRGPRSGNTIYF. CDR3 DNA: TGTGCCAGTATACGGGGGCCCCGCTCTGGAAACACCATATATTTT.

The chain carries TRBV6-5 and TRBJ2-2; TRBD1 agrees at 7 bases. Germline V gene data show CDR1 as MNHEY and CDR2 as SVGAGI. The V gene end was trimmed by 0 bases and the J gene end by 3 bases; junction bases not matched to a gene: 4. The CDR3 extends over 16 amino acids. The CDR3 nucleotides read TGTGCCAGCAGTTACTCTCCCACAGGGGACACCGGGGAGCTGTTTTTT. Amino acid sequence: CASSYSPTGDTGELFF.

The chain employs TRBV11-2 and TRBJ2-1; unclear D gene. Per the germline V gene, CDR1 is SGHAT and CDR2 is FQNNGV. V lost 5 bases and J 9 bases, leaving 20 bases between the germline ends. The CDR3 consists of 15 residues. The CDR3 DNA sequence: TGTGCCAGCAGCGTAAAAGACCGGCCGGGTGGTGAGCAGTTCTTC. It yields the protein CASSVKDRPGGEQFF.

The J gene is TRBJ1-1, the V gene TRBV29-1; a possible D gene is TRBD1 (5 bases). Trimming took off 3 bases at V and 14 bases at J, with 19 bases between the two ends. The CDR3 extends over 12 amino acids. Per germline, CDR1 SQVTM and CDR2 ANQGSEA. The CDR3 DNA sequence: TGCAGCGTTGAGGCATCCGGGACTCCGGGGTTCTTT. It translates to CSVEASGTPGFF.

The V call is TRBV11-2, the J call TRBJ2-5; 11 nucleotides line up with TRBD2. The trim removed 5 bases at V and 5 bases at J, leaving 10 bases unmatched. The germline V gene encodes CDR1 SGHAT and CDR2 FQNNGV. CDR3 length: 16 residues. The CDR3 loop reads CASSINSGRAQETQYF. The CDR3 DNA reads as TGTGCCAGCAGCATCAATAGCGGGAGGGCCCAGGAGACCCAGTACTTC.

The chain has TRBV7-9 and TRBJ2-2; 11 bases are a match to TRBD1. The CDR3 extends over 14 amino acids. The V segment lost 5 bases and the J segment 8 bases; nucleotides outside the gene matches: 4. The germline V gene encodes CDR1 SEHNR and CDR2 FQNEAQ (reference sequence). CDR3 in DNA: TGTGCCAGCAGCCAAGGACAGGGGGCAGGGGAGCTGTTTTTT. This codes for CASSQGQGAGELFF. The full variable domain, in which reference TRBV7-9 and TRBJ2-2 provide the parts outside the CDR3, is DTGVSQNPRHKITKRGQNVTFRCDPISEHNRLYWYRQTLGQGPEFLTYFQNEAQLEKSRLLSDRFSAERPKGSFSTLEIQRTEQGDSAMYLCASSQGQGAGELFFGEGSRLTVL.

Of note for this clone: Its ends do not fully match the called genes, so a read error is possible. J is TRBJ2-6 and V is TRBV7-9; no clear D gene. Germline CDR1 is SEHNR and CDR2 is FQNEAQ (reference sequence). The CDR3 contains 16 residues. CDR3 DNA: TGTGCCAGCAGCTTACCCAGTTTCTCTGTGGCCAACGTCCTGACTTTC. It specifies CASSLPSFSVANVLTF.